This TCR beta chain was captured by sequencing in a study of T cell changes during pregnancy in multiple sclerosis. Here immunoSEQ multiplex PCR was the method, and the copy in TCRdb shows in-frame clones only, minus some. The sample holds more than 20,000 clones; 90% to 95% are singletons and the top ten take less than 7.5%. This CDR3 has 19 amino acids. Deletions cut 0 bases from V and 8 bases from J, with 28 bases between. Germline CDR1 is LGHNA and CDR2 is YSLEER. This TCR came from a female donor with multiple sclerosis, enrolled in a pregnancy study. Sequenced material: CD8+ T cells from peripheral blood mononuclear cells, taken in the third trimester of pregnancy. V is TRBV4-3 and J is TRBJ1-2; D is possibly TRBD1 (5 bases). This CDR3 reads CASSQDLRLGNRDSRGYTF. The CDR3 nucleotides are TGCGCCAGCAGCCAAGATCTTAGATTGGGGAACCGGGACTCCCGAGGCTACACCTTC.